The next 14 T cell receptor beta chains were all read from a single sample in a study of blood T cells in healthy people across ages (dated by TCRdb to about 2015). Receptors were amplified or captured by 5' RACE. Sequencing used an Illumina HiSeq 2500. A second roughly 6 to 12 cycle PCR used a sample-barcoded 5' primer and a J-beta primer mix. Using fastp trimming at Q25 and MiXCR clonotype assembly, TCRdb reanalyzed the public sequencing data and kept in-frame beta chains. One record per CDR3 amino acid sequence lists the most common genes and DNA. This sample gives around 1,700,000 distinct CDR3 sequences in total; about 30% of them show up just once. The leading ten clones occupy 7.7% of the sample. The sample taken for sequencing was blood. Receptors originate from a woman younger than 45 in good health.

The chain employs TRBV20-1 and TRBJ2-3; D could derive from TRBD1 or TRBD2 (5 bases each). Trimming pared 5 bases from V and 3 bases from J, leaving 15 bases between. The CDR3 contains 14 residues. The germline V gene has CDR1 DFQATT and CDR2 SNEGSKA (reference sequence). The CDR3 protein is CSAAGLGGTDTQYF. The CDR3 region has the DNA TGCAGTGCTGCAGGCCTTGGGGGAACAGATACGCAGTATTTT.

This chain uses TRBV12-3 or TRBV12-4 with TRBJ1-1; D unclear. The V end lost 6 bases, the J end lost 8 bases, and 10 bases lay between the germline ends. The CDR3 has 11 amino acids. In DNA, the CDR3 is TGTGCCAGCAGCCCTAGTTCCGAAGCTTTCTTT. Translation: CASSPSSEAFF.

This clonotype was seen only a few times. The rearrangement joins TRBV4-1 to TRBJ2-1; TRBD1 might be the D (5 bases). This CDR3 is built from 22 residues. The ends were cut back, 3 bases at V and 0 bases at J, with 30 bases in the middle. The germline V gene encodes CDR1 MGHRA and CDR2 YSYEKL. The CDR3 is CASSQAFSKGVSVVSSYNEQFF. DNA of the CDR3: TGCGCCAGCAGCCAGGCGTTCTCTAAAGGGGTATCAGTGGTGAGCTCCTACAATGAGCAGTTCTTC.

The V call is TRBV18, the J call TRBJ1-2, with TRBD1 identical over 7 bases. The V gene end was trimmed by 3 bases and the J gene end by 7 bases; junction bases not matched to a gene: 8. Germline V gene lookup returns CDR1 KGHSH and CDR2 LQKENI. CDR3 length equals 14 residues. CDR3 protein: CASSPIGTEGGYTF. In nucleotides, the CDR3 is TGTGCCAGCTCACCTATTGGGACAGAGGGTGGCTACACCTTC.

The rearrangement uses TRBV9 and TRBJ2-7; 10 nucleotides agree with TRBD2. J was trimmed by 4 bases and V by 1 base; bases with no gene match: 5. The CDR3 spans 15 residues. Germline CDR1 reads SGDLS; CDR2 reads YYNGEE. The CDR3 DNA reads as TGTGCCAGCAGCGTACAGTCTAGCGGGAGATACGAGCAGTACTTC. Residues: CASSVQSSGRYEQYF.

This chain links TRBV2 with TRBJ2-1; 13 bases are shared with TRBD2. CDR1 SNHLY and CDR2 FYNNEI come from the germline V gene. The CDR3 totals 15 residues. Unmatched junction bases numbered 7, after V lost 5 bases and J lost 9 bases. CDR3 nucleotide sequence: TGTGCCAGCAGTTCCGGGACTAGCGGGATGATTGAGCAGTTCTTC. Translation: CASSSGTSGMIEQFF.

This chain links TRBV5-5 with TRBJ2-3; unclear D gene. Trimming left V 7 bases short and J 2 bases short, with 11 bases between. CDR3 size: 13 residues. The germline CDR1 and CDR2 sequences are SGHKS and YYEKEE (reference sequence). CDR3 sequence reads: CASEPISTDTQYF. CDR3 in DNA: TGTGCCAGCGAGCCAATTTCCACAGATACGCAGTATTTT.

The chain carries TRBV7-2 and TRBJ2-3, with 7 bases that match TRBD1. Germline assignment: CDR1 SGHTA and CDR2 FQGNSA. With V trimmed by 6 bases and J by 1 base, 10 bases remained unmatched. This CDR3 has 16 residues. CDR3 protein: CASRRTGGVGTDTQYF. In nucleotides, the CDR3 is TGTGCCAGCAGGCGGACAGGAGGCGTCGGCACAGATACGCAGTATTTT.

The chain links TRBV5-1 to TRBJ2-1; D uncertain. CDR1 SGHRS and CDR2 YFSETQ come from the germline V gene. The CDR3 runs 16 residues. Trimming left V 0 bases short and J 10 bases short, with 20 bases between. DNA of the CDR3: TGCGCCAGCAGCTTGGCTCGGACGGAAGCTTCCTACGAGCAGTTCTTC. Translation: CASSLARTEASYEQFF.

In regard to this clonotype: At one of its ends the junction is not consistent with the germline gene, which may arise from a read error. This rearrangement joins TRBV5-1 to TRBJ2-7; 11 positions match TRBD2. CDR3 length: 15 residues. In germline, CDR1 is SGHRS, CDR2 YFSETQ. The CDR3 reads CVSSPGTSGTYEQYF. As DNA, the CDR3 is TGCGTCAGCAGCCCCGGGACTAGCGGAACCTACGAGCAGTACTTC.

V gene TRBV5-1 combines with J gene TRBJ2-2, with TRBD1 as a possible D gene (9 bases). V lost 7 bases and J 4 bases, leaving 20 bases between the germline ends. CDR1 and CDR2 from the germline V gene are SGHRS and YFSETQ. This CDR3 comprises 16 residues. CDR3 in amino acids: CASSRGDRESTGELFF. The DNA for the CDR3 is TGCGCCAGCTCGCGGGGGGACAGGGAGAGCACCGGGGAGCTGTTTTTT.

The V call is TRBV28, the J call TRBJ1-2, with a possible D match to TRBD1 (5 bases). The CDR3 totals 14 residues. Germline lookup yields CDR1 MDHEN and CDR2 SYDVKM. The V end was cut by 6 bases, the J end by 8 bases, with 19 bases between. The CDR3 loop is CASRPNWQTEGYTF. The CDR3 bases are TGTGCCAGCAGGCCTAATTGGCAGACAGAAGGCTACACCTTC.

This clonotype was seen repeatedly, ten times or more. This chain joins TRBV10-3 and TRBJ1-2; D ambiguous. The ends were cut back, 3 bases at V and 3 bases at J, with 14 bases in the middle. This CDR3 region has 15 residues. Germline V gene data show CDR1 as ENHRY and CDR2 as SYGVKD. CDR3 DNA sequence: TGTGCCATCAGTGACCTATTACGGGTCGACTATGGCTACACCTTC. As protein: CAISDLLRVDYGYTF.

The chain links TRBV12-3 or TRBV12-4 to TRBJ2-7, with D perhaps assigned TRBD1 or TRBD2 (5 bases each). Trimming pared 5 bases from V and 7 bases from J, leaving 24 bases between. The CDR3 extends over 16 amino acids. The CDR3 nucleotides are TGTGCCAGCAGTCCCCGACCGGCCGGGGACCTGGATGAGCAGTACTTC. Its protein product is CASSPRPAGDLDEQYF.